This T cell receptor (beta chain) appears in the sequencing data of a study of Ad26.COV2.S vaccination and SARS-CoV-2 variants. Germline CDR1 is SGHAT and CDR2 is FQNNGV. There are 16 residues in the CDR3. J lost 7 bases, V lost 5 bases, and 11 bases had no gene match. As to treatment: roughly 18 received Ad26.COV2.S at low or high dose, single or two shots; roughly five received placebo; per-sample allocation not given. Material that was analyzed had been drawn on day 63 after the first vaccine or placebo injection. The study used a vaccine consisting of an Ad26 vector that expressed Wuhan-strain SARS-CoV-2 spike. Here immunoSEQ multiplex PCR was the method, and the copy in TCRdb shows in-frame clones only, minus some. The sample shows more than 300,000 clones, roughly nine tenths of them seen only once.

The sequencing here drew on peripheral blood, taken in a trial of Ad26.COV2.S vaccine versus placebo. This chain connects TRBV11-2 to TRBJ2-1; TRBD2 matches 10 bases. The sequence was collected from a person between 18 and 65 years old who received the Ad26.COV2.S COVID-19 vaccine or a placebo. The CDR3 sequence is CASSPLAGPARNEQFF. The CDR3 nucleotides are TGTGCCAGCAGCCCACTAGCGGGACCGGCGAGGAATGAGCAGTTCTTC. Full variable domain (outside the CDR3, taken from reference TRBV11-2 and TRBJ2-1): EAGVAQSPRYKIIEKRQSVAFWCNPISGHATLYWYQQILGQGPKLLIQFQNNGVVDDSQLPKDRFSAERLKGVDSTLKIQPAKLEDSAVYLCASSPLAGPARNEQFFGPGTRLTVL.